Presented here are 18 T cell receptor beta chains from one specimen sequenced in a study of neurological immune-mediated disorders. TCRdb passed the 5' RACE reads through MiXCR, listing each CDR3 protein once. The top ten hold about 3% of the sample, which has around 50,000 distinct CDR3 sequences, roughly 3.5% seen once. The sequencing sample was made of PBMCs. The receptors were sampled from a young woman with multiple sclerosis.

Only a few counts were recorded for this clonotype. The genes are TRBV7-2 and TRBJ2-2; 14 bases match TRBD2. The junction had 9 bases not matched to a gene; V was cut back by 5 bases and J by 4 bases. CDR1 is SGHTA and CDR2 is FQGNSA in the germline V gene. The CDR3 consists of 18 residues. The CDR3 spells CASSKGETSGRATGELFF. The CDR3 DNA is TGTGCCAGCAGCAAGGGGGAGACTAGCGGGAGGGCCACCGGGGAGCTGTTTTTT.

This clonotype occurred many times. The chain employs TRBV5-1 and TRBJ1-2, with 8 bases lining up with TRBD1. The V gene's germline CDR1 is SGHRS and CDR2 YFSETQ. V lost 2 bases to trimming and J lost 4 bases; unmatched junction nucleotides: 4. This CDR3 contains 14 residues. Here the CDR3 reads CASSLSQGGYGYTF. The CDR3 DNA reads TGCGCCAGCAGCTTATCACAGGGGGGCTATGGCTACACCTTC.

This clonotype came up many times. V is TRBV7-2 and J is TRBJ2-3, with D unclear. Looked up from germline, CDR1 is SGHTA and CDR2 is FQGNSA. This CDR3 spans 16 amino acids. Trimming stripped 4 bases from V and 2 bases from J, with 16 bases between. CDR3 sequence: CASSSGLRIVTDTQYF. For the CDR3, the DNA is TGTGCCAGCAGCTCCGGCCTACGAATAGTCACAGATACGCAGTATTTT.

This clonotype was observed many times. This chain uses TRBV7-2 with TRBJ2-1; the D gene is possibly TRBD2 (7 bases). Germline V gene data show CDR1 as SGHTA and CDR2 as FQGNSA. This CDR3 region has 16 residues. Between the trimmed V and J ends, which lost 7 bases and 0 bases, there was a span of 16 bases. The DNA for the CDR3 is TGTGCCAGCAAGGGGGGGGGGCACCGCTCCTACAATGAGCAGTTCTTC. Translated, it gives CASKGGGHRSYNEQFF.

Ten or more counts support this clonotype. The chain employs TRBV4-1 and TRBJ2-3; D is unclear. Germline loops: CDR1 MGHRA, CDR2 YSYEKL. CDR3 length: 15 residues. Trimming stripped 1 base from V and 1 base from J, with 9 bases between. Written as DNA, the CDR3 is TGCGCCAGCAGCCAAGTTTTCGGAGGCACAGATACGCAGTATTTT. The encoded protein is CASSQVFGGTDTQYF.

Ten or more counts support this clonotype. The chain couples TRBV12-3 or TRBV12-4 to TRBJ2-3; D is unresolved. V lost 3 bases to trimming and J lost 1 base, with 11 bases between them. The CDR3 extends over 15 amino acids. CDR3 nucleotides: TGTGCCAGCAGTTTGGCAGGAGCTGGCACAGATACGCAGTATTTT. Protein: CASSLAGAGTDTQYF.

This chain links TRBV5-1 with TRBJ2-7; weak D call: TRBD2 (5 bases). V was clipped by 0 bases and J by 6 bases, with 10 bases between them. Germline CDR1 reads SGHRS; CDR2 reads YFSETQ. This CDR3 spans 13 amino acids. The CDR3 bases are TGCGCCAGCAGCTTGGGGGAGTTTTCCGAGCAGTACTTC. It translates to CASSLGEFSEQYF.

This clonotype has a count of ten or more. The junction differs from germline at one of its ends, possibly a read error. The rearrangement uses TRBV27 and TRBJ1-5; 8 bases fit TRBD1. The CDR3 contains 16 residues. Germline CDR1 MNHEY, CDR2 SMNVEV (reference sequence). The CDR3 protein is CASSPRTGLYNQPQNF. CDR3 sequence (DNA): TGTGCCAGCAGTCCCAGGACAGGGCTTTACAATCAGCCCCAGAATTTT.

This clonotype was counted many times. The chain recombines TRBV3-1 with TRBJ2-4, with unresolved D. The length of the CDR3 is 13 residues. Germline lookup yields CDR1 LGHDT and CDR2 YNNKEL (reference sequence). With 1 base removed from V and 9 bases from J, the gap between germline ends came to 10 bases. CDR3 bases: TGTGCCAGCAGCCAAGTTCGTGGTGGCATTCAGTACTTC. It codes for CASSQVRGGIQYF.

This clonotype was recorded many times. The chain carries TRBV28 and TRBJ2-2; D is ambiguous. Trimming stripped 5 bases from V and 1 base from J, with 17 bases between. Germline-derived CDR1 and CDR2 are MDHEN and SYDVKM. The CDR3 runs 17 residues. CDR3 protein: CASSPLGRKKNTGELFF. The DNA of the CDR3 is TGTGCCAGCAGTCCCTTAGGCCGCAAAAAGAACACCGGGGAGCTGTTTTTT.

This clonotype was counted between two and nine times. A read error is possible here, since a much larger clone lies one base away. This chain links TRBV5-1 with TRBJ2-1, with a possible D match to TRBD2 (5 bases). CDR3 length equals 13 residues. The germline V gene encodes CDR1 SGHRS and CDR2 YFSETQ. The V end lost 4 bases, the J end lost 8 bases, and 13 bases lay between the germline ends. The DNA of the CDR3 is TGCGCCAGCAGCCGGGGAATCCGGGATGAGCAGTTCTTC. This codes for CASSRGIRDEQFF.

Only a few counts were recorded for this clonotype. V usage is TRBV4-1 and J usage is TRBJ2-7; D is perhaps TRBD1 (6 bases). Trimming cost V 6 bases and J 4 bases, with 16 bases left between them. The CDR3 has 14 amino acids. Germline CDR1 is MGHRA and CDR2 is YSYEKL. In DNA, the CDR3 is TGCGCCAGCAGAAGACAGGTCGCAGGTTACGAGCAGTACTTC. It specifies CASRRQVAGYEQYF.

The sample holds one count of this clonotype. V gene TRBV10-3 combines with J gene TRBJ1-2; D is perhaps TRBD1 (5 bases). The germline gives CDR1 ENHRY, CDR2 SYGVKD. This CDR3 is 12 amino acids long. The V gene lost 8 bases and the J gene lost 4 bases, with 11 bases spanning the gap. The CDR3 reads CAIASGGYGYTF. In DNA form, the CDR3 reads TGTGCCATCGCGAGTGGGGGCTATGGCTACACCTTC.

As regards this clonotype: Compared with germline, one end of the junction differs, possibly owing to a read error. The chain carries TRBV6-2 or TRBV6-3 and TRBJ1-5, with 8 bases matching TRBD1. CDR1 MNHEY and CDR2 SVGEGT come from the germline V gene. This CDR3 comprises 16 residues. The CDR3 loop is CASSYLDRGRGQPQNF. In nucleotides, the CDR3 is TGTGCCAGCAGTTACCTTGACAGGGGCCGGGGTCAGCCCCAGAATTTT.

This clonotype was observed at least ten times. The CDR3 spells CASSLALAGNNEQFF. In DNA, the CDR3 is TGCGCCAGCAGCTTGGCCCTAGCGGGCAACAATGAGCAGTTCTTC. The J gene is TRBJ2-1, the V gene TRBV5-1, with 8 bases that match TRBD2. The CDR3 sequence is 15 residues long. V was pared by 0 bases and J by 5 bases, with 4 bases of the junction left unmatched. The germline gives CDR1 SGHRS, CDR2 YFSETQ.

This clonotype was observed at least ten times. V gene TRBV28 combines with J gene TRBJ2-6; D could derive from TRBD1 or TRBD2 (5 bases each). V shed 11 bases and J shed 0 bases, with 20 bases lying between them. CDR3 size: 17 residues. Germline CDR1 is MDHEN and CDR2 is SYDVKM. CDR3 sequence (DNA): TGTGCCTCGGGGCCTTTTATCGCAGGCTCTGGGGCCAACGTCCTGACTTTC. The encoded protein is CASGPFIAGSGANVLTF.

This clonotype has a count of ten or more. CDR3 sequence (DNA): TGCGCCAGCAGCCAAGATTCACAGTCCTATGGCTACACCTTC. Encoded protein: CASSQDSQSYGYTF. The genes are TRBV4-3 and TRBJ1-2; D is unresolved. From germline, CDR1 is LGHNA and CDR2 YSLEER. The CDR3 has 14 residues. Trimming removed 0 bases at V and 4 bases at J, with 9 bases between.

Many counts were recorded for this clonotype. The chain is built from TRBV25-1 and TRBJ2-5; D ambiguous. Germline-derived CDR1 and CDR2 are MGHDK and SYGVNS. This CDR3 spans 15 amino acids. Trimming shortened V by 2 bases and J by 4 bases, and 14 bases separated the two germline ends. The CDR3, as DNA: TGTGCCAGCAGTGAAGGACCGACGAACAGAGAGACCCAGTACTTC. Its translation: CASSEGPTNRETQYF.